This T cell receptor beta chain appears in the sequencing data of a study of blood T cell repertoires in COVID-19. Profiling relied on immunoSEQ multiplex PCR, and the TCRdb table lists in-frame clones only, not all of them. Of hundreds of thousands of clones in the sample, about 85% were seen once. The recovered donors of Cohort 3 showed two negative PCRs, clearance, or symptom resolution. The germline gives CDR1 SGHNT, CDR2 YENEEA. The CDR3 spans 14 residues. V shed 0 bases and J shed 3 bases, with 6 bases lying between them. The receptor was derived from a woman aged 50 to 60 who had recovered from COVID-19. The source material was PBMCs or T cells enriched from blood (not recorded which). This rearrangement joins TRBV11-3 to TRBJ2-1, with D unclear. CDR3 region: CASSLEFSYNEQFF. The CDR3 DNA follows: TGTGCCAGCAGCTTAGAGTTCAGCTACAATGAGCAGTTCTTC.